This T cell receptor beta chain stems from a study of blood T cell repertoires in COVID-19. About the study: Sources were T cells, B-cell-depleted T cells, or PBMCs; the material itself was cDNA or gDNA.

Trimming removed 3 bases from V and 4 bases from J, with 16 bases in between. Germline CDR1 SGDLS, CDR2 YYNGEE. The CDR3 contains 16 residues. Participants were aged about 18 to 89 years from 24 US areas. The study assigned cohorts using participant-reported clinical history. In the original processing: Estimates of nucleated cell counts were drawn from the amplification of reference gene primers. The assay was immunoSEQ multiplex PCR, and TCRdb's table has in-frame clones only and misses some. Clonal size and the V and J genes are those of that table, whereas D and trimming came from the DNA. This repertoire shows fewer than 450,000 clones, around 90% found once; its top ten account for roughly 1.2%.

Material: PBMCs or T cells enriched from blood (not recorded which). The clonotype was recovered from a woman under 30 who had recovered from COVID-19. The rearrangement joins TRBV9 to TRBJ2-2; tentatively, D is TRBD1 (7 bases). CDR3: CASSAWGRGVTGELFF. The CDR3 DNA reads TGTGCCAGCAGCGCGTGGGGCAGGGGGGTCACCGGGGAGCTGTTTTTT. Full variable domain (outside the CDR3, taken from reference TRBV9 and TRBJ2-2): DSGVTQTPKHLITATGQRVTLRCSPRSGDLSVYWYQQSLDQGLQFLIQYYNGEERAKGNILERFSAQQFPDLHSELNLSSLELGDSALYFCASSAWGRGVTGELFFGEGSRLTVL.